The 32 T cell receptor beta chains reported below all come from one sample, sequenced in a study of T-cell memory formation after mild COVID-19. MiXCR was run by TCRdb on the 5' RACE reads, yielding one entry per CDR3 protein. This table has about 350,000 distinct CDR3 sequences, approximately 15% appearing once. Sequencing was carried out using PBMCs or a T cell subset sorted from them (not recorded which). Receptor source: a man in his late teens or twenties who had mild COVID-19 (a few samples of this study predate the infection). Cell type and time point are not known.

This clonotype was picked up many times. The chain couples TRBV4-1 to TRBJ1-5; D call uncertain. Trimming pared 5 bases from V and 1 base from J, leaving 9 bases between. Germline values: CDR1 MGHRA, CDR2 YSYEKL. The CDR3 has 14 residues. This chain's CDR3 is CASSVFQSNQPQHF. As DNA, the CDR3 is TGCGCCAGCAGCGTCTTCCAGAGCAATCAGCCCCAGCATTTT.

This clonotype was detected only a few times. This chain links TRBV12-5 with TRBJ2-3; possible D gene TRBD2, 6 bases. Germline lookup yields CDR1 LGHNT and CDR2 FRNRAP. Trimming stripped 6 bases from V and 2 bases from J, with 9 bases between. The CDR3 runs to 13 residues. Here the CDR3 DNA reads TGTGCTAGTGGGCTAGCGCTCACAGATACGCAGTATTTT. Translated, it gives CASGLALTDTQYF.

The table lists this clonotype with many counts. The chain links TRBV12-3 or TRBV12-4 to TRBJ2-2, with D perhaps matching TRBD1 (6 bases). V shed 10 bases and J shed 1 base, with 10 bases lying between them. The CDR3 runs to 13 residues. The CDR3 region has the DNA TGTGCCAAGACGGACAGGAACACCGGGGAGCTGTTTTTT. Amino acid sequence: CAKTDRNTGELFF.

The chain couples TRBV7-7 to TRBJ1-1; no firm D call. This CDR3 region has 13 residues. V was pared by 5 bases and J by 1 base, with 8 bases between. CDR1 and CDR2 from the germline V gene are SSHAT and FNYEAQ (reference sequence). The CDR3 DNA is TGTGCCAGCAGCGCATCGAAGAACACTGAAGCTTTCTTT. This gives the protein CASSASKNTEAFF.

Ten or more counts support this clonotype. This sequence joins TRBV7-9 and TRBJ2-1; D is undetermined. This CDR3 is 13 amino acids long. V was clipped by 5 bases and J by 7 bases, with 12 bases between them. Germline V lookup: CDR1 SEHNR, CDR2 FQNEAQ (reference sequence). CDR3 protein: CASSLGVGNEQFF. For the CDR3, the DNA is TGTGCCAGCAGCCTGGGCGTCGGTAATGAGCAGTTCTTC.

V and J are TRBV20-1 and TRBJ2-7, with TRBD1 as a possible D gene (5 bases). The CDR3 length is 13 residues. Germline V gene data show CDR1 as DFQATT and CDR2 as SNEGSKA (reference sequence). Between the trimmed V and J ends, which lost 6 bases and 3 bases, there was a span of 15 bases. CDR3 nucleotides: TGCAGTGCGAGAACAGGATTCGACTACGAGCAGTACGTC. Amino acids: CSARTGFDYEQYV.

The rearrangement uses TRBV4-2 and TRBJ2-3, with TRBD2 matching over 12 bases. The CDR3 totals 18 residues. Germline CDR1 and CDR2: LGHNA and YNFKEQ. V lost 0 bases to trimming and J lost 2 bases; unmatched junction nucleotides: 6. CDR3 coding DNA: TGTGCCAGCAGCCAAGATCAGACTAGCGGGGGTTTCACAGATACGCAGTATTTT. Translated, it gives CASSQDQTSGGFTDTQYF.

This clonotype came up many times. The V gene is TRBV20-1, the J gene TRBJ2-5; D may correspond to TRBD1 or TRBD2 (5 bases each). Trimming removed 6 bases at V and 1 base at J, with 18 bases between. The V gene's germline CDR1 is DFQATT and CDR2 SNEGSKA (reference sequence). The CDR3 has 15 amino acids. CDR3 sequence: CSADLVGEIQETQYF. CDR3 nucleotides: TGCAGTGCCGACCTGGTGGGGGAGATCCAAGAGACCCAGTACTTC.

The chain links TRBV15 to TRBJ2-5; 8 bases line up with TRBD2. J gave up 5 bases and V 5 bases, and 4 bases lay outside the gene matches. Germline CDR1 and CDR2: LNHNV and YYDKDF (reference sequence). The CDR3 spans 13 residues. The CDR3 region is CATSGSGVETQYF. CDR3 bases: TGTGCCACCAGCGGTAGCGGGGTGGAGACCCAGTACTTC. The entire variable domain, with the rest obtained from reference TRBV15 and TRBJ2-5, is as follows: DAMVIQNPRYQVTQFGKPVTLSCSQTLNHNVMYWYQQKSSQAPKLLFHYYDKDFNNEADTPDNFQSRRPNTSFCFLDIRSPGLGDTAMYLCATSGSGVETQYFGPGTRLLVL.

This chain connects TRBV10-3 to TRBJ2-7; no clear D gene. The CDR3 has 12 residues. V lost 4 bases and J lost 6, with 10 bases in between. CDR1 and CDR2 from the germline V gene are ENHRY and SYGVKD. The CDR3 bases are TGTGCCATCAGTGCGCATCTAGGCGAGCAGTACTTC. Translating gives CAISAHLGEQYF.

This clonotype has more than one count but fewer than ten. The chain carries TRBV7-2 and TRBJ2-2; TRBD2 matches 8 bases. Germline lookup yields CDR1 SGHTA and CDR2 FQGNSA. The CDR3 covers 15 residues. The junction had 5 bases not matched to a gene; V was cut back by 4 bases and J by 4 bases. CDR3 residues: CASSWSGGLTGELFF. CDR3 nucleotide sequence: TGTGCCAGCAGCTGGAGCGGGGGACTCACCGGGGAGCTGTTTTTT.

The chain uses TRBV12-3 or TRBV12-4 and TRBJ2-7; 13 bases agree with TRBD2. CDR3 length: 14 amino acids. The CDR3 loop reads CASIRKTGTSGDQV. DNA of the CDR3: TGTGCCAGCATTAGGAAAACCGGGACTAGCGGGGATCAGGTC.

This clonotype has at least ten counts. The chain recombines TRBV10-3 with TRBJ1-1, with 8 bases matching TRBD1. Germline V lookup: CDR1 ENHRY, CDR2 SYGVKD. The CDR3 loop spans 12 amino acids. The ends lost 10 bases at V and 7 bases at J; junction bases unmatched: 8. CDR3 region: CATNRGDFEAFF. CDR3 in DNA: TGTGCCACCAACAGGGGGGACTTTGAAGCTTTCTTT.

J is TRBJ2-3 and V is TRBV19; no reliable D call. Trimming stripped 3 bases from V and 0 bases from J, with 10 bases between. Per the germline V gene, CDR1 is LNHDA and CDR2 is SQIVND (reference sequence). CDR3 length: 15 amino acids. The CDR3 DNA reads TGTGCCAGTAGTATGAGAAGGCAGAGCACAGATACGCAGTATTTT. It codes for CASSMRRQSTDTQYF.

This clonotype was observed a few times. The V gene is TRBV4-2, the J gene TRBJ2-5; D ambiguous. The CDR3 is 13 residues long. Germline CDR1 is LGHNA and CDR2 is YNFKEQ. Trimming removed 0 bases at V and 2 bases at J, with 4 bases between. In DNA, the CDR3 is TGTGCCAGCAGCCAAGATGGACAAGAGACCCAGTACTTC. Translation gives CASSQDGQETQYF.

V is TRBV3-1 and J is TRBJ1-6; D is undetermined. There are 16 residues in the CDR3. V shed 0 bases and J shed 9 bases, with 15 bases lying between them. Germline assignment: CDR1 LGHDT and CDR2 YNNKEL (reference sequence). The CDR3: CASSQDISAAISPLHF. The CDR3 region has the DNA TGTGCCAGCAGCCAAGACATATCGGCAGCTATTTCACCCCTCCACTTT.

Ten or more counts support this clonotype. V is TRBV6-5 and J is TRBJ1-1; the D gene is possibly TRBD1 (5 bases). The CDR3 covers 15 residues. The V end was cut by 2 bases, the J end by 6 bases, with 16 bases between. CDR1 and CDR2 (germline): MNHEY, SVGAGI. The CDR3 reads CASSYRKGPGAEAFF. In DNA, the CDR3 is TGTGCCAGCAGTTACCGGAAAGGTCCGGGGGCTGAAGCTTTCTTT.

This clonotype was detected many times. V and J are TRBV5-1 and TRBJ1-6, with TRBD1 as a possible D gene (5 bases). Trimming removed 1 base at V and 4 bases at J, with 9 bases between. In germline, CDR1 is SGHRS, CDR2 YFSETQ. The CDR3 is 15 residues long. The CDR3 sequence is CASSLWGDYNSPLHF. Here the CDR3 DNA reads TGCGCCAGCAGCTTGTGGGGCGATTATAATTCACCCCTCCACTTT.

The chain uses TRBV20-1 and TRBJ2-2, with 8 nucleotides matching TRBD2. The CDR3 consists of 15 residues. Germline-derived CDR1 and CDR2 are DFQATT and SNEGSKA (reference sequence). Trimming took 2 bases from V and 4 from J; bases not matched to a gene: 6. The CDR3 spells CSARTGGPSTGELFF. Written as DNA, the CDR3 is TGCAGTGCTAGAACGGGGGGGCCGAGCACCGGGGAGCTGTTTTTT.

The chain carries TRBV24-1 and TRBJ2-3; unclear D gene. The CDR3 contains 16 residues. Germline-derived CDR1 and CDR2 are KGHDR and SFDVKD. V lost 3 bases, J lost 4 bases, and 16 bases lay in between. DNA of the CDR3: TGTGCCACCAGTGATCCCGGATCAGACGTCGCAGATACGCAGTATTTT. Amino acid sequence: CATSDPGSDVADTQYF.

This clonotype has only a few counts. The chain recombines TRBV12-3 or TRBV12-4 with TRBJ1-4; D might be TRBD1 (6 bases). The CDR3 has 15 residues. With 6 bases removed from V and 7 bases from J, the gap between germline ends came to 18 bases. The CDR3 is CASRGLRGGGEKLFF. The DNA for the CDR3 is TGTGCCAGCAGGGGTTTACGGGGGGGCGGTGAAAAACTGTTTTTT.

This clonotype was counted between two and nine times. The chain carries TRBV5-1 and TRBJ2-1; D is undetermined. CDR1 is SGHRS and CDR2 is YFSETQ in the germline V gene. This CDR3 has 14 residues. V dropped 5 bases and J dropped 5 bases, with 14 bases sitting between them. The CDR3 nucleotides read TGCGCCAGCAGACTGGGTCCGGAGAACAATGAGCAGTTCTTC. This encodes CASRLGPENNEQFF.

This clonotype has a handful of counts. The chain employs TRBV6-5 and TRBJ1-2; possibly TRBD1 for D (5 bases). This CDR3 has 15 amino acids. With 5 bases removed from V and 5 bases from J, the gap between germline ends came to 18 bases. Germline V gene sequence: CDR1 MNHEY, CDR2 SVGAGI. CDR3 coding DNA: TGTGCCAGCAGTCCAGGGAGAGGCGCTTATTATGGCTACACCTTC. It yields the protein CASSPGRGAYYGYTF.

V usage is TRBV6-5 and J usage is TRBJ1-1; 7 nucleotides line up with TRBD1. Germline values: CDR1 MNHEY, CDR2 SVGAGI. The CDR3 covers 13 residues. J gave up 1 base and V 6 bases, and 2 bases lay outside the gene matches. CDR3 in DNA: TGTGCCAGCAGATACAGGGGGAACACTGAAGCTTTCTTT. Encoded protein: CASRYRGNTEAFF.

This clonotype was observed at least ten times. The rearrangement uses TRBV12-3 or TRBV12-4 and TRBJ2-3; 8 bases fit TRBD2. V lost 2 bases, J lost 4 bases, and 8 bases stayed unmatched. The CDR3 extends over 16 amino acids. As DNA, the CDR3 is TGTGCCAGCAGTTTACTGAGCGGGGGAAGAGCAGATACGCAGTATTTT. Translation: CASSLLSGGRADTQYF.

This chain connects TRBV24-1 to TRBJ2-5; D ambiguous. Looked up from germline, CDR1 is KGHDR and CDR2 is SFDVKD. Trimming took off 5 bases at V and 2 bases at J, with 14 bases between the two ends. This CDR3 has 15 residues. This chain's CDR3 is CATSVSAKRQETQYF. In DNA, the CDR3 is TGTGCCACCAGTGTTTCAGCAAAGAGACAAGAGACCCAGTACTTC.

As DNA, the CDR3 is TGCGCCAGCAGCCAAGATGGGGGAGGGACAGGGATTCAGCCCCAGCATTTT. Translating it yields CASSQDGGGTGIQPQHF. This chain joins TRBV4-1 and TRBJ1-5, with TRBD1 identical over 9 bases. Per the germline V gene, CDR1 is MGHRA and CDR2 is YSYEKL. The CDR3 has 17 residues. Trimming took 0 bases from V and 6 from J; bases not matched to a gene: 9.

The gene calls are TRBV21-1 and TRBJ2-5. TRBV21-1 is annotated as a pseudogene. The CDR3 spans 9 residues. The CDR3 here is CASRETQYF. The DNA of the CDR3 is TGTGCCAGCAGGGAGACCCAGTACTTC.

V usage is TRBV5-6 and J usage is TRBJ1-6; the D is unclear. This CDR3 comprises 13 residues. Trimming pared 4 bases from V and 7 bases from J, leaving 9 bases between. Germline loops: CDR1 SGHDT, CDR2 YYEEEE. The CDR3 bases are TGTGCCAGCAGCCCTCCGGAGAATTCACCCCTCCACTTT. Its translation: CASSPPENSPLHF.

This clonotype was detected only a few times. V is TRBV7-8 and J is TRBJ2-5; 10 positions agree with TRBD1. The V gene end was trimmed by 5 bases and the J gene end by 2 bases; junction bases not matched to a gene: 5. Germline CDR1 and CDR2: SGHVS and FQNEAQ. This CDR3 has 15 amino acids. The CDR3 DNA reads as TGTGCCAGCAGCACCGGGACAGGGGTTCAAGAGACCCAGTACTTC. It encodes CASSTGTGVQETQYF.

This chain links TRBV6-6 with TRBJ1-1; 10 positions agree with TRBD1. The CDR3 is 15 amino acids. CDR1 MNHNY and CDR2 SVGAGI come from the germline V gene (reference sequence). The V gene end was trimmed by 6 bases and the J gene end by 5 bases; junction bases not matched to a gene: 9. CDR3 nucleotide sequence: TGTGCCAGCAGACCCCCGGGGGACAGGGGTACTGAAGCTTTCTTT. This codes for CASRPPGDRGTEAFF.

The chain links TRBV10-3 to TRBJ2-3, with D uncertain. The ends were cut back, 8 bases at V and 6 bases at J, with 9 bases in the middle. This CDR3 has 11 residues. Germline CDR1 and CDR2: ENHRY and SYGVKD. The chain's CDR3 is CAISPGDTQYF. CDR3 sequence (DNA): TGTGCCATCTCCCCCGGCGATACGCAGTATTTT.